This TCR beta chain was identified in a study of T cell changes during pregnancy in multiple sclerosis. Profiling relied on immunoSEQ multiplex PCR, and the TCRdb table lists in-frame clones only, not all of them. The table includes 35,000 to 45,000 clones, approximately 90% detected once. This sequence was found in a female donor in good health, enrolled as a control in a pregnancy study. Sample: CD4+ T cells from peripheral blood mononuclear cells, taken in the first trimester of pregnancy.

This chain's CDR3 is CASSIKRGGYNEQFF. The CDR3 region has the DNA TGTGCCAGTAGTATTAAGCGGGGGGGTTACAATGAGCAGTTCTTC. The V gene is TRBV19, the J gene TRBJ2-1, with 10 bases matching TRBD2. Germline trimming cut 3 bases from V and 4 bases from J; bases unmatched to any gene: 3. CDR1 and CDR2 from the germline V gene are LNHDA and SQIVND (reference sequence). This CDR3 has 15 residues. The full variable domain, in which reference TRBV19 and TRBJ2-1 provide the parts outside the CDR3, is DGGITQSPKYLFRKEGQNVTLSCEQNLNHDAMYWYRQDPGQGLRLIYYSQIVNDFQKGDIAEGYSVSREKKESFPLTVTSAQKNPTAFYLCASSIKRGGYNEQFFGPGTRLTVL.